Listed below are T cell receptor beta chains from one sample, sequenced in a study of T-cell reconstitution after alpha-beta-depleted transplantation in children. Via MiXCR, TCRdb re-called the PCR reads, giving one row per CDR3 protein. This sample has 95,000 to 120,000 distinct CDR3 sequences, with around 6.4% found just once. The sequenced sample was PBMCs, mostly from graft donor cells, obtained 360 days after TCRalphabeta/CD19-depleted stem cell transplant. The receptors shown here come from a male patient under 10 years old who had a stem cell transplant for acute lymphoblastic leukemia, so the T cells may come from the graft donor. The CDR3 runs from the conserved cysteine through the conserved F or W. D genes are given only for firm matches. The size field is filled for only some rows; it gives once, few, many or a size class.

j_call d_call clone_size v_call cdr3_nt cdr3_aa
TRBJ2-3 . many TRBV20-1 TGCAGTGCTCCTCCCCCTAGGGCCAGCGCAGATACGCAGTATTTT CSAPPPRASADTQYF
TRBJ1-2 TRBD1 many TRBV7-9 TGTGCCAGCAGCCCCGGAGAACAGGGGGATGGCTACACCTTC CASSPGEQGDGYTF
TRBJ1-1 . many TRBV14 TGTGCCAGCAGCCAAGATCCTACAGGACCCCAAGCTTTCTTT CASSQDPTGPQAFF
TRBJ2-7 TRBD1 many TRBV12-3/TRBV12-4 TGTGCCAGCAGACCCGGGACAGGTCCCTACGAGCAGTACTTC CASRPGTGPYEQYF
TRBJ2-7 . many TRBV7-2 TGTGCCAGCAGCTTAGTAGGCGCCCTGAATGCCGAGCAGTACTTC CASSLVGALNAEQYF
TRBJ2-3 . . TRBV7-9 TGTGCCAGCACCTTCCGAGGGCGGGAAGGGGCCACAGATACGCAGTATTTT CASTFRGREGATDTQYF
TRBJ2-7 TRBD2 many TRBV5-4 TGTGCCAGCAGCCTCGGACTAGCGGGGGGGCACTACGAGCAGTACTTC CASSLGLAGGHYEQYF
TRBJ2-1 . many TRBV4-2 TGTGCCAGCAGCCAAGTTAATACCTGGATGTACAATGAGCAGTTCTTC CASSQVNTWMYNEQFF
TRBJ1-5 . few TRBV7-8 TGTGCCAGCAGCCTAAATCTGGGGGTAGGTCAGCCCCAGCATTTT CASSLNLGVGQPQHF
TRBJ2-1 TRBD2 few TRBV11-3 TGTGCCAGCAGCTTCGCTAGCGGGGCATACAATGAGCAGTTCTTC CASSFASGAYNEQFF
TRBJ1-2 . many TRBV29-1 TGCAGCGTTGTGAGGGACGGCTACACCTTC CSVVRDGYTF
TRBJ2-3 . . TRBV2 TGTGCCAGCAGTGAATTACCCGGCACAGATACGCAGTATTTT CASSELPGTDTQYF
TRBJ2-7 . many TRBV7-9 TGTGCCAGCAGCACCAGTGGCAGCCACGAGCAGTACTTC CASSTSGSHEQYF
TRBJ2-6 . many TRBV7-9 TGTGCCAGCCCTAGAGCAGAACGGGAGTACTCTGGGGCCAACGTCCTGACTTTC CASPRAEREYSGANVLTF
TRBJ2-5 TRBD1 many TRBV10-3 TGTGCCATCAGGGGGACAGACCAAGAGACCCAGTACTTC CAIRGTDQETQYF
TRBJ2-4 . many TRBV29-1 TGCAGCGTTGAAGATCGGCTTGGGGGCAAGAAGCACGGGAACATTCAGTACTTC CSVEDRLGGKKHGNIQYF
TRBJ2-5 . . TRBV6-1 TGTGCCAGCAGTGGTCTCCAAGAGACCCAGTACTTC CASSGLQETQYF
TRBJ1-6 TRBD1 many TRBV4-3 TGCGCCAGCAGCCAAGAAGGGACAGGGAAGGGGAGCTCCTATAATTCACCCCTCCACTTT CASSQEGTGKGSSYNSPLHF
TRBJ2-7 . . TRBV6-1 TGTGCCAGTCACCGGGGAGCTCGCTCCTACGAGCAGTACTTC CASHRGARSYEQYF
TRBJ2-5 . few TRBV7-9 TGTGCCAGCAGCTCGAAAGTCAGGGGAGAGACCCAGTACTTC CASSSKVRGETQYF
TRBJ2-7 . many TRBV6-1 TGTGCCAGCGGGTTGGACAACTCCTACGAGCAGTACTTC CASGLDNSYEQYF
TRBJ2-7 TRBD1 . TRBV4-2 TGTGCCAGGAGCCCCGGGCAGGGGGCCCACGAGCAGTACTTC CARSPGQGAHEQYF
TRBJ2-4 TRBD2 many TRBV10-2 TGCGCCAGCAGTGAGCTGCGGGGGGCAGGGAACATTCAGTACTTC CASSELRGAGNIQYF
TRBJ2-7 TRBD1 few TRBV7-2 TGTGCCAGCAGCGTCTCCGGGACAGGGGGTTCCTACGAGCAGTACTTC CASSVSGTGGSYEQYF
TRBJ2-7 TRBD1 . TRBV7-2 TGTGCCAGCAGTCGGGACAGGCCCTCGGGGGAGCAGTACTTC CASSRDRPSGEQYF
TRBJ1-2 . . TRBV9 TGTGCCAGCAGCTCGAGGATCTATGGCTACACCTTC CASSSRIYGYTF
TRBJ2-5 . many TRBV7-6 TGTGCCAGCAGCTTAGCCCCGGGACTGGAGACCCAGTACTTC CASSLAPGLETQYF
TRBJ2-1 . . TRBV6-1 TGTGCCGTTCAGTTGGAGGGCTCCTACAATGAGCAGTTCTTC CAVQLEGSYNEQFF
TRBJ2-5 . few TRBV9 TGTGCCAGCAGCGTAACAGGCAGGGGAAAGACCCAGTACTTC CASSVTGRGKTQYF
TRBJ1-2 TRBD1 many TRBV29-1 TGCAGCGTCACGGACAGGGGGCCTGGCTACACCTTC CSVTDRGPGYTF
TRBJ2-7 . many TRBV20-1 TGCAGTGCTAAGGGGACGCCTTTTGAGGTTTTTTACTACGAGCAGTACTTC CSAKGTPFEVFYYEQYF
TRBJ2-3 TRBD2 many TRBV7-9 TGTGCCAGCAGCTTAGATTTGCGGGAGACAGATACGCAGTATTTT CASSLDLRETDTQYF
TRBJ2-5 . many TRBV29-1 TGCAGCGTTCAGGGGCCGGTGGAGACCCAGTACTTC CSVQGPVETQYF
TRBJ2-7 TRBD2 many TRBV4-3 TGCGCCAGCAGCCAAGAAAGCGGGAGCGGGAGTTTCCTGGGAGGGCAGTACTTC CASSQESGSGSFLGGQYF
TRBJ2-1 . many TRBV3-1 TGTGCCAGCAGCCAAGAAGGGAGGTGGGGACGGAGCTCCTACAATGAGCAGTTCTTC CASSQEGRWGRSSYNEQFF
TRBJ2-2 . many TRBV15 TGTGCCACCGACGACATTACTACCGGGGAGCTGTTTTTT CATDDITTGELFF